This T cell receptor (beta chain) was obtained from a study of molecular identifiers for immune sequencing clone quantification. Findings and caveats of the study: For effector cells, clones above 20 RNA copies held over 98% of molecules; for naive cells, under 1%. Jurkat TCR RNA spiked in from one cell could reportedly be detected among about a million naive cells.

Library preparation followed earlier protocols using designated TCR primers. TCRdb reanalysed the PCR reads using MiXCR and keeps one entry per CDR3 protein. The table records a few hundred thousand distinct CDR3 sequences, about 21% of them present only once. Germline assignment: CDR1 MNHEY and CDR2 SMNVEV (reference sequence). With 5 bases removed from V and 2 bases from J, the gap between germline ends came to 13 bases. This CDR3 spans 14 amino acids. This clonotype was seen many times. The antigen is unknown. The V gene is TRBV27, the J gene TRBJ2-7; D is possibly TRBD2 (7 bases). The TCR originated in a human donor in good health. Some libraries in this study had Jurkat cell RNA spiked in. The material sequenced was naive CD8+ T cells from blood, with Jurkat cell RNA spiked in. The subset denotes: FACS-sorted CD8+CD4-CCR7+CD45RA+ naive T cells. Here the CDR3 DNA reads TGTGCCAGCAGTCTGGGGGGGCCTACCTACGAGCAGTACTTC. Translated, it gives CASSLGGPTYEQYF.